This T cell receptor (beta chain) emerged from a study of cytotoxic CD8 clonotypes in ibrutinib-treated CLL. Findings and limits, study-wide: Contraction or stability on treatment characterized the public clonotypes, which were uncommon. At ibrutinib response, clonality increased, and at progression it declined back toward baseline.

For this clone: Antigen unknown.

Depth targeted 1 in 200,000 to 1 in 1 million T cells, averaging 10x coverage per clonotype. The protocol was immunoSEQ multiplex PCR, while the TCRdb copy is restricted to in-frame clones and leaves out a portion. The sample has approximately 330,000 clones; around four fifths are singletons. Germline V gives CDR1 MNHNY, CDR2 SVGAGI (reference sequence). CDR3 length equals 14 residues. The V and J ends lost 6 bases and 4 bases respectively, with 13 bases between them. J is TRBJ2-1 and V is TRBV6-6; D is tentatively TRBD1 or TRBD2 (5 bases each). This clonotype originated in a human donor with chronic lymphocytic leukemia. The sequenced sample was PBMCs, obtained before ibrutinib treatment. CDR3 amino acids: CASRYRDHYNEQFF. CDR3 DNA sequence: TGTGCCAGCAGATACCGGGACCATTACAATGAGCAGTTCTTC.